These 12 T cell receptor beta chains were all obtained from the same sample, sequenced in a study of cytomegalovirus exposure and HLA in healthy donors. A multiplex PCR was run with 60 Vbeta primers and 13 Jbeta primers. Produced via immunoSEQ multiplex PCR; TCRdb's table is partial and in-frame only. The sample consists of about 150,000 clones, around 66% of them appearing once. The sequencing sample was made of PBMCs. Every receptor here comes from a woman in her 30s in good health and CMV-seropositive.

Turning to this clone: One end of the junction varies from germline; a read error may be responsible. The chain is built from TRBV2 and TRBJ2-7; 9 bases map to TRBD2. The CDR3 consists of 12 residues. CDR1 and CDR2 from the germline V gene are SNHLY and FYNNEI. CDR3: CASSEYSGSGNF. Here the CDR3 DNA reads TGTGCCAGCAGTGAATATAGCGGGAGCGGGAACTTC.

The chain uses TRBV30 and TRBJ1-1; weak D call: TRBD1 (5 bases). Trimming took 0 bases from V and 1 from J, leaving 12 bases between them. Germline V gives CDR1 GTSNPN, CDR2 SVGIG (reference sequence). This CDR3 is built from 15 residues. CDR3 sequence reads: CAWSVPGSENTEAFF. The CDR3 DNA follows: TGTGCCTGGAGTGTACCAGGGTCGGAGAACACTGAAGCTTTCTTT.

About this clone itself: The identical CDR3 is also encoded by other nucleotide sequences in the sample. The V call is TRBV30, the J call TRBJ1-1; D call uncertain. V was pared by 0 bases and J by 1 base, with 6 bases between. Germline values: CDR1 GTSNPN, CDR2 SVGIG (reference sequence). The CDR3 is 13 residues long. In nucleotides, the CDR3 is TGTGCCTGGAGTGTACAACGGAACACTGAAGCTTTCTTT. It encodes CAWSVQRNTEAFF.

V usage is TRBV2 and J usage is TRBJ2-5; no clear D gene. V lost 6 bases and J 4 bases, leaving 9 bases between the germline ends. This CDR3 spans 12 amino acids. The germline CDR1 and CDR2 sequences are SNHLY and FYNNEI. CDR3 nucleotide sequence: TGTGCCAGCAGGAGGTCCATAGAGACCCAGTACTTC. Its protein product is CASRRSIETQYF.

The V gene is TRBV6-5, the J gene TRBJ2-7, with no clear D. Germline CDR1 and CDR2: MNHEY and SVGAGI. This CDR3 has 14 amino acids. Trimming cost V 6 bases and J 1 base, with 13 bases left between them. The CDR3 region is CASRRVDRSYEQYF. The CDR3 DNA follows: TGTGCCAGCAGGCGAGTCGATCGATCCTACGAGCAGTACTTC.

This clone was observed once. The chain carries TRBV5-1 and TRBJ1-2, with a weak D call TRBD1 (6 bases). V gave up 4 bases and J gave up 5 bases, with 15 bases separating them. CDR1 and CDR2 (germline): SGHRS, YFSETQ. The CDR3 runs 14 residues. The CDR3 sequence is CASSDQDSKYGYTF. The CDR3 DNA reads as TGCGCCAGCAGCGACCAGGACAGCAAATATGGCTACACCTTC.

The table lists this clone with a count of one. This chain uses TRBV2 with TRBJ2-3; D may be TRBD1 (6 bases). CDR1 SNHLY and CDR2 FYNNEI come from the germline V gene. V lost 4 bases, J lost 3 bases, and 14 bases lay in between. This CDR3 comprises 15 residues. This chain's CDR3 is CASSGGRGDTDTQYF. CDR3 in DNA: TGTGCCAGCAGTGGAGGCAGGGGTGATACAGATACGCAGTATTTT. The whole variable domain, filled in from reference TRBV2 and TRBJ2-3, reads EPEVTQTPSHQVTQMGQEVILRCVPISNHLYFYWYRQILGQKVEFLVSFYNNEISEKSEIFDDQFSVERPDGSNFTLKIRSTKLEDSAMYFCASSGGRGDTDTQYFGPGTRLTVL.

The CDR3 is CASRYTNSGNTIYF. The CDR3 nucleotides are TGTGCCAGCAGATACACTAACTCTGGAAACACCATATATTTT. The V and J genes are TRBV6-5 and TRBJ1-3; D uncertain. Trimming took 6 bases from V and 0 from J, leaving 9 bases between them. Germline V gene lookup returns CDR1 MNHEY and CDR2 SVGAGI. CDR3 size: 14 residues.

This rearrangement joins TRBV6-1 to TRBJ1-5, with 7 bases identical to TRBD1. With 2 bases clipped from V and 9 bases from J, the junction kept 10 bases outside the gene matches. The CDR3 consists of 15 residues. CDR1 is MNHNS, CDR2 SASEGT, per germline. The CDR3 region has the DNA TGTGCCAGCAGTGAACTCGGGACAGCCAAATGGCCCCAGCATTTT. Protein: CASSELGTAKWPQHF.

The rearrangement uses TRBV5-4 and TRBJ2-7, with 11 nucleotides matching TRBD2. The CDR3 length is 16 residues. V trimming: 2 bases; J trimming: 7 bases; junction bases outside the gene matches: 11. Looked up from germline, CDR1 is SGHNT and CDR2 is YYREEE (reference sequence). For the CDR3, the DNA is TGTGCCAGCAGCTTTGGGCAAACTAGCGGGAGTGAAGAGCAGTACTTC. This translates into CASSFGQTSGSEEQYF.

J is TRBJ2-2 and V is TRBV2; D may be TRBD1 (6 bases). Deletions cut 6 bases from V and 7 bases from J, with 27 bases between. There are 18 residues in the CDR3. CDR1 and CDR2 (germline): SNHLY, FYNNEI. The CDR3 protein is CASRGVVGGPLRDGELFF. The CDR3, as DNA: TGTGCCAGCAGGGGGGTGGTAGGGGGTCCCCTCCGTGACGGGGAGCTGTTTTTT.

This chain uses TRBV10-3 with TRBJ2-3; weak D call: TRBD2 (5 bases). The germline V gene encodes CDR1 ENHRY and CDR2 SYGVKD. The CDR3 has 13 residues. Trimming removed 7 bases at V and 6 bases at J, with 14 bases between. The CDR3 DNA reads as TGTGCCATCACTGCAGACCGGAGGGATACGCAGTATTTT. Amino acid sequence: CAITADRRDTQYF.